This is a list of T cell receptor beta chains from one sample in a study of T-cell reconstitution after alpha-beta-depleted transplantation in children. TCRdb ran MiXCR on the PCR reads and lists one entry per CDR3 protein. The table includes under 350,000 distinct CDR3 sequences, nearly 10% detected once. Sequences were derived from PBMCs from the stem cell graft donor, sampled from the stem cell graft. Receptors were obtained from a human donor who donated a stem cell graft to a child with SCID. The CDR3 runs from the conserved cysteine through the conserved F or W. The D gene is left open where the match is weak. A row's size may be missing; if present it is once, few, many or a size class.

V gene	D gene	J gene	clone size	CDR3 DNA	CDR3 protein
TRBV20-1	.	TRBJ1-2	.	TGCAGTGCTAGAGTGGGGGCAGTTGATGGCTACACCTTC	CSARVGAVDGYTF
TRBV2	TRBD1	TRBJ1-5	.	TGTGCCAGCCGCAGGTTGGAGGGACAGTTCAATCAGCCCCAGCATTTT	CASRRLEGQFNQPQHF
TRBV5-1	.	TRBJ2-5	many	TGCGCCAGCAGCTTGGTGGTGGCCCGACTCTTAGGAGAGACCCAGTACTTC	CASSLVVARLLGETQYF
TRBV7-9	TRBD1	TRBJ1-2	.	TGTGCCAGCAGCTTTACAGGGGAGGACTATGGCTACACCTTC	CASSFTGEDYGYTF
TRBV12-3/TRBV12-4	TRBD2	TRBJ2-2	.	TGTGCCAGCAGTCTAGCGGGGGGACAGACCGGGGAGCTGTTTTTT	CASSLAGGQTGELFF
TRBV25-1	.	TRBJ1-6	.	TGTGCCAGCGGTCGGAAAACTAATTCACCCCTCCACTTT	CASGRKTNSPLHF
TRBV6-2/TRBV6-3	TRBD2	TRBJ2-2	few	TGTGCCAGCAGTTACTCCCCTTTTTTATTAGCGGGGGCCAAGAACACCGGGGAGCTGTTTTTT	CASSYSPFLLAGAKNTGELFF
TRBV14	.	TRBJ2-7	few	TGTGCCAGCAGCCAAGATCTAGCAGGGTCTCCCTACGAGCAGTACTTC	CASSQDLAGSPYEQYF
TRBV7-9	TRBD1	TRBJ2-7	.	TGTGCCAGCAGCCATACAGGGGAAAGCCACGAGCAGTACTTC	CASSHTGESHEQYF
TRBV5-5	.	TRBJ2-7	.	TGTGCCAGCACCGAACTGGGGGCCTACGAGCAGTACTTC	CASTELGAYEQYF
TRBV15	.	TRBJ2-6	.	TGTGCCACCAGCAGAGAGTTACCTGGGGCCAACGTCCTGACTTTC	CATSRELPGANVLTF
TRBV5-1	.	TRBJ2-1	few	TGCGCCAGCAGCTTGGGGCAGCCGGATGAGCAGTTCTTC	CASSLGQPDEQFF
TRBV12-3/TRBV12-4	TRBD2	TRBJ2-5	.	TGTGCCAGCAGCTTTAGATCTAGCGGGTGGGAGACCCAGTACTTC	CASSFRSSGWETQYF
TRBV5-1	TRBD1	TRBJ2-7	few	TGCGCCAGCAGCAGGATACAGGGGGGAAACTACGAGCAGTACTTC	CASSRIQGGNYEQYF
TRBV6-1	.	TRBJ1-5	.	TGTGCCAGCAGTGAAGCGGGGGGAGACTTCTATAGCAATCAGCCCCAGCATTTT	CASSEAGGDFYSNQPQHF
TRBV9	TRBD2	TRBJ2-1	.	TGTGCCAGCAGCGCTGCGGGGGGGGCCTACAATGAGCAGTTCTTC	CASSAAGGAYNEQFF
TRBV28	TRBD1	TRBJ2-3	many	TGTGCCAGCCACACATCCCCCGGGACAGGGGTAAAAGATACGCAGTATTTT	CASHTSPGTGVKDTQYF
TRBV7-9	.	TRBJ2-3	few	TGTGCCAGCAGCTTTGGACAGGGAGGGCCAGATACGCAGTATTTT	CASSFGQGGPDTQYF
TRBV5-6	.	TRBJ1-1	many	TGTGCCAGCAGCTTAGTAGTCACTGAAGCTTTCTTT	CASSLVVTEAFF
TRBV27	.	TRBJ2-7	.	TGTGCCAGCAGTCCGGTACGGCAGACCTACGAGCAGTACTTC	CASSPVRQTYEQYF
TRBV9	.	TRBJ2-3	few	TGTGCCAGCAGCGATCATGATACGCAGTATTTT	CASSDHDTQYF
TRBV12-3/TRBV12-4	.	TRBJ1-5	few	TGTGCCAGCGGAGGCGGTACCTTGAATCAGCCCCAGCATTTT	CASGGGTLNQPQHF
TRBV5-1	.	TRBJ2-1	few	TGCGCCAGCGGCGGTTCTAACTACAATGAGCAGTTCTTC	CASGGSNYNEQFF
TRBV7-8	.	TRBJ2-3	many	TGTGCCAGCAGCGACCGTTGGGCAGGCGGAACAGATACGCAGTATTTT	CASSDRWAGGTDTQYF
TRBV7-8	TRBD1	TRBJ2-5	few	TGTGCCAGCAGAAGGACAGGTGATGAGACCCAGTACTTC	CASRRTGDETQYF
TRBV20-1	TRBD2	TRBJ2-5	few	TGCAGTGCTCCCCCGGGGGACTATCAAGAGACCCAGTACTTC	CSAPPGDYQETQYF
TRBV6-1	TRBD2	TRBJ2-1	.	TGTGCCAGCAGTGAAGCGGGGACTAGCTCCTACAATGAGCAGTTCTTC	CASSEAGTSSYNEQFF
TRBV6-5	.	TRBJ2-4	.	TGTGCCAGCAGTTCGAATCTGGATGGGAACATTCAGTACTTC	CASSSNLDGNIQYF
TRBV2	.	TRBJ1-4	.	TGTGCCAGCAGTGATTCGGGTGGAGGGGGAAATGAAAAACTGTTTTTT	CASSDSGGGGNEKLFF
TRBV18	.	TRBJ2-2	.	TGTGCCAGCTCGGGAGGACCGCCGGGCACCGGGGAGCTGTTTTTT	CASSGGPPGTGELFF
TRBV6-5	.	TRBJ2-2	many	TGTGCCAGCATTACGAGTTCCGGGGAGCTGTTTTTT	CASITSSGELFF
TRBV12-3/TRBV12-4	.	TRBJ2-5	many	TGTGCCAGCAGTCTCCGGGAAGAGACCCAGTACTTC	CASSLREETQYF
TRBV12-3/TRBV12-4	.	TRBJ2-1	many	TGTGCCAGCAGTTTACGGGGGGCGCTTGTTAATGAGCAGTTCTTC	CASSLRGALVNEQFF
TRBV7-2	.	TRBJ2-3	many	TGTGCCAGCAAGGGTGTCCAATACGCGCAGTATTTT	CASKGVQYAQYF